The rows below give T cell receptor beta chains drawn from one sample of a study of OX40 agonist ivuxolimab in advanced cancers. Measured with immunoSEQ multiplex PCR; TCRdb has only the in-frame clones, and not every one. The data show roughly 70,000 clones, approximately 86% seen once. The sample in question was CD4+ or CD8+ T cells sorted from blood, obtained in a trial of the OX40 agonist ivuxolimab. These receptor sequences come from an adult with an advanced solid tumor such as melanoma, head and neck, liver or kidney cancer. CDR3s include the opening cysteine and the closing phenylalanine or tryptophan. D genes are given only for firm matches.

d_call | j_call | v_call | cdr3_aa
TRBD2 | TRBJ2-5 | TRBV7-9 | CASSLGSGGYQETQYF
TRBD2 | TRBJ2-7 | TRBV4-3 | CASSLGTSGSFHEQYF
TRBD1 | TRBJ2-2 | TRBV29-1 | CSVVVQGLTGELFF
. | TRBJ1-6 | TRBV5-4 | CASSLGGAVPSPLHF
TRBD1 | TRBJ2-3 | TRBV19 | CASSEDRGTDTQYF
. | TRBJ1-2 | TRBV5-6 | CASSSGTREDYGYTF
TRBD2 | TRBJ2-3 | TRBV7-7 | CASSKGLGSTDTQYF
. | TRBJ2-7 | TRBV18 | CASSLGYEQYF
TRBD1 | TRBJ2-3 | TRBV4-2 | CASSQQGAPTDTQYF
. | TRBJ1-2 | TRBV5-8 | CASSLATASAVHYTF
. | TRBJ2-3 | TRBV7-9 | CASSRGQSTDTQYF
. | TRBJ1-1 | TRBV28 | CATYTRVRNTEAFF
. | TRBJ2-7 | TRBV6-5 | CASSYRGEQYF
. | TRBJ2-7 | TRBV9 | CASSPVGSSSYEQYF
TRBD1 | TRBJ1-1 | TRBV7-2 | CASSLVWRTGPNTEAFF
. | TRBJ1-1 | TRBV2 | CASRKSTNTEAFF
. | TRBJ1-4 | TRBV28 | CASSLGQAHEKLFF
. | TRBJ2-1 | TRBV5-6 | CASSLRLVVGQVGEQFF
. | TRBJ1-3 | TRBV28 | CASRDSGNTIYF
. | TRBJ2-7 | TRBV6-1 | CASSYPDEQYF
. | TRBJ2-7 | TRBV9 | CASSGGWTRSYEQYF
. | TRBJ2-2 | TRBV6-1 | CASSDRFRRAHTGELFF
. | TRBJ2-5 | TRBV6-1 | CASSDQGGETQYF
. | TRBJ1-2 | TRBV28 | CASSPGQNYGYTF
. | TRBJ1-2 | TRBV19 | CASTRRADTNYGYTF
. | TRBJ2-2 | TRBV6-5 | CASSSRLYRRAGELFF
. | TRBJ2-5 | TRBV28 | CASSLGSGETQYF
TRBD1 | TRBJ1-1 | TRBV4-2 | CASSQEHQDRGRGAFF
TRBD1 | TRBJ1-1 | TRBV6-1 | CASSEWDRDVGFF
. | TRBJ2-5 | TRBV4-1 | CASSQSQGRGQETQYF
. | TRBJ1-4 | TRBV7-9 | CASRRPGATNEKLFF
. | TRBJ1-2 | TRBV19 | CASSQQGSVDGYTF
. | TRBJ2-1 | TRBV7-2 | CASSPRSNEQFF
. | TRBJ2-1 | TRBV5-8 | CASSLGWTVTYNEQFF
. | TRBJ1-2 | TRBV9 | CASSLDSPTTANYGYTF